This passage covers 10 T cell receptor beta chains from one sample sequenced in a study of spatial heterogeneity in lung cancer. These receptors are not linked to any known antigen. Overall study findings and caveats: For expanded intratumoral alpha and beta TCRs, counts tracked tumor mutation counts.

Time point indicated: sample taken at primary tumor resection. TCRdb used MiXCR to reprocess the 5' RACE reads, holding one entry per CDR3 protein. The repertoire holds roughly 9,000 distinct CDR3 sequences, with about 6.3% as singletons. Material: lung tumor tissue, obtained at surgery. The receptors come from a male donor with early-stage non-small cell lung cancer.

This clonotype has ten or more counts. The CDR3 nucleotides read TGCGCCAGCAGACAGGACAGTATCTCCTACAATGAGCAGTTCTTC. Its protein is CASRQDSISYNEQFF. The genes are TRBV5-1 and TRBJ2-1; a possible D gene is TRBD1 (6 bases). CDR3 length: 15 amino acids. Germline lookup yields CDR1 SGHRS and CDR2 YFSETQ. V lost 5 bases to trimming and J lost 0 bases, with 12 bases between them.

This clonotype is medium-sized within its sample. The rearrangement uses TRBV11-2 and TRBJ1-5, with 9 bases aligning to TRBD1. V lost 5 bases and J lost 7; bases outside the gene matches: 6. The germline gives CDR1 SGHAT, CDR2 FQNNGV. CDR3 length: 14 residues. In DNA, the CDR3 is TGTGCCAGCAGCGCCACAGGGGGCCGGCAGCCCCAGCATTTT. This encodes CASSATGGRQPQHF. Full variable domain (remainder filled in from reference TRBV11-2 and TRBJ1-5): EAGVAQSPRYKIIEKRQSVAFWCNPISGHATLYWYQQILGQGPKLLIQFQNNGVVDDSQLPKDRFSAERLKGVDSTLKIQPAKLEDSAVYLCASSATGGRQPQHFGDGTRLSIL.

This clonotype was observed many times. CDR3 protein: CAWSAGQVGNIQYF. In nucleotides, the CDR3 is TGTGCCTGGAGTGCGGGGCAGGTGGGGAACATTCAGTACTTC. This chain uses TRBV30 with TRBJ2-4; TRBD1 or TRBD2 may be the D gene (5 bases each). Deletions cut 1 base from V and 7 bases from J, with 14 bases between. CDR3 size: 14 residues. Germline CDR1 is GTSNPN and CDR2 is SVGIG (reference sequence).

In this sample, this clonotype is medium-sized (0.01 to 0.1%). The V call is TRBV11-2, the J call TRBJ2-3, with TRBD2 matching over 8 bases. The CDR3 is 15 residues long. Germline-derived CDR1 and CDR2 are SGHAT and FQNNGV. Trimming cost V 4 bases and J 6 bases; bases outside gene matches: 9. The CDR3 loop reads CASSSGTRGSDTQYF. CDR3 DNA: TGTGCCAGCAGCTCCGGGACTAGGGGGTCGGATACGCAGTATTTT.

This clonotype was recorded at least ten times. The genes are TRBV9 and TRBJ2-1; no reliable D call. Between the trimmed V and J ends, which lost 4 bases and 6 bases, there was a span of 11 bases. This CDR3 spans 13 amino acids. Germline V gene data show CDR1 as SGDLS and CDR2 as YYNGEE. CDR3 region: CASSPRIGNEQFF. CDR3 nucleotides: TGTGCCAGCAGCCCCCGGATTGGCAATGAGCAGTTCTTC.

At least ten counts were recorded for this clonotype. The V call is TRBV6-5, the J call TRBJ1-3; TRBD1 agrees at 7 bases. The germline gives CDR1 MNHEY, CDR2 SVGAGI. This CDR3 is 16 amino acids long. The V and J ends lost 2 bases and 2 bases, in that order; junction bases with no gene match: 6. The CDR3 DNA reads TGTGCCAGCAGTTACAAAGGGGGCTCGGCTGGAAACACCATATATTTT. Protein product: CASSYKGGSAGNTIYF.

This clonotype was picked up many times. The chain joins TRBV7-9 to TRBJ2-1; 7 positions match TRBD1. The CDR3 extends over 16 amino acids. V shed 4 bases and J 5 bases; nucleotides not matched to a gene: 11. The germline V gene encodes CDR1 SEHNR and CDR2 FQNEAQ (reference sequence). Written as DNA, the CDR3 is TGTGCCAGCAGCTCGTCGACAGGGAGTAGGAACAATGAGCAGTTCTTC. As protein: CASSSSTGSRNNEQFF.

This clonotype has at least ten counts. This chain joins TRBV6-1 and TRBJ2-2, with D maybe TRBD1 (6 bases). Deletions cut 5 bases from V and 7 bases from J, with 11 bases between. CDR1 is MNHNS and CDR2 is SASEGT in the germline V gene. The CDR3 loop spans 13 amino acids. The CDR3 bases are TGTGCCAGCAGTAGAAACAGGGACGGGGAGCTGTTTTTT. This codes for CASSRNRDGELFF.

This clonotype has at least ten counts. The rearrangement links TRBV5-1 to TRBJ1-1; D is unresolved. Deletions cut 0 bases from V and 0 bases from J, with 9 bases between. CDR1 is SGHRS and CDR2 is YFSETQ in the germline V gene. CDR3 length equals 15 residues. The chain's CDR3 is CASSLDVQMNTEAFF. The CDR3 DNA reads TGCGCCAGCAGCTTGGATGTTCAGATGAACACTGAAGCTTTCTTT.

This clonotype was seen at least ten times. The chain has TRBV29-1 and TRBJ2-5; weak D call: TRBD1 (6 bases). The CDR3 is made up of 11 amino acids. V was trimmed by 4 bases and J by 5 bases, leaving 8 bases between them. Per germline, CDR1 SQVTM and CDR2 ANQGSEA. This chain's CDR3 is CSVVRGETQYF. CDR3 nucleotide sequence: TGCAGCGTTGTAAGGGGGGAGACCCAGTACTTC.